This T cell receptor (beta chain) was sequenced in a study of blood T cell repertoires in COVID-19. Study information: Some COVID-19 samples were acute and others convalescent; all came from the United States, Italy and Spain.

As originally analysed: Researchers report that nucleated cell counts were estimated from reference gene primer amplification. Only in-frame clones appear in the TCRdb table, and some are missing; sequencing was by immunoSEQ multiplex PCR. V, J and clone size were drawn from that table, and D and trimming were deduced from the DNA. This table holds around 38,000 clones, more than 75% found once. Looked up from germline, CDR1 is SEHNR and CDR2 is FQNEAQ (reference sequence). V lost 2 bases, J lost 1 base, and 6 bases stayed unmatched. The CDR3 loop spans 16 amino acids. The sequence was obtained from a man between 65 and 79 years old with acute or convalescent COVID-19. The rearrangement links TRBV7-9 to TRBJ2-3, with TRBD2 matching over 7 bases. The sequenced sample consisted of peripheral blood. The CDR3 reads CASSLPSGIGTDTQYF. DNA for the CDR3: TGTGCCAGCAGCTTACCTAGCGGAATAGGCACAGATACGCAGTATTTT.